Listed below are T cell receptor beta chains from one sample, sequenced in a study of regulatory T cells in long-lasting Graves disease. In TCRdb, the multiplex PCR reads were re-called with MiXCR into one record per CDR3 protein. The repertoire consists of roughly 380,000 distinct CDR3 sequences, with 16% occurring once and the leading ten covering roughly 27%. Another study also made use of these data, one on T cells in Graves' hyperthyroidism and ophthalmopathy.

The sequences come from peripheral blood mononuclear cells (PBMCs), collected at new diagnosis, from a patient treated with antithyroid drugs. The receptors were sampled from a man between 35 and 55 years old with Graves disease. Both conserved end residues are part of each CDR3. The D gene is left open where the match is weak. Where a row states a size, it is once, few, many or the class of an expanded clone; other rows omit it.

CDR3 protein: CASSPSRAVSYEQYF
CDR3 DNA: TGTGCCAGCAGCCCCTCTCGGGCTGTGTCCTACGAGCAGTACTTC
V gene: TRBV7-2
D gene: .
J gene: TRBJ2-7
clone size: many

CDR3 protein: CASSLLGRYEQYF
CDR3 DNA: TGTGCCAGCAGTTTACTAGGCAGATACGAGCAGTACTTC
V gene: TRBV28
D gene: .
J gene: TRBJ2-7
clone size: many

CDR3 protein: CASREDRALFPLHF
CDR3 DNA: TGTGCCAGCAGAGAGGACAGGGCCCTCTTCCCCCTCCACTTT
V gene: TRBV2
D gene: TRBD1
J gene: TRBJ1-6
clone size: .

CDR3 protein: CASSPQGSNEQFF
CDR3 DNA: TGTGCCAGCAGCCCACAGGGATCCAACGAGCAGTTCTTC
V gene: TRBV7-9
D gene: .
J gene: TRBJ2-1
clone size: many

CDR3 protein: CASSLDLAGGPRHTQYF
CDR3 DNA: TGCGCCAGCAGCTTGGACCTAGCGGGGGGGCCGCGCCATACGCAGTATTTT
V gene: TRBV5-1
D gene: TRBD2
J gene: TRBJ2-3
clone size: many

CDR3 protein: CAWSGDQPYEQYF
CDR3 DNA: TGTGCCTGGAGTGGGGACCAGCCCTACGAGCAGTACTTC
V gene: TRBV30
D gene: .
J gene: TRBJ2-7
clone size: .

CDR3 protein: CASSVVGGNLNTEAFF
CDR3 DNA: TGTGCCAGCAGCGTAGTCGGGGGTAATCTGAACACTGAAGCTTTCTTT
V gene: TRBV9
D gene: .
J gene: TRBJ1-1
clone size: many

CDR3 protein: CASSLDQGAGEQFF
CDR3 DNA: TGTGCCAGCAGCTTAGATCAGGGGGCAGGTGAGCAGTTCTTC
V gene: TRBV11-2
D gene: TRBD1
J gene: TRBJ2-1
clone size: many

CDR3 protein: CASRAGTHSGNTIYF
CDR3 DNA: TGTGCCAGCAGAGCCGGGACACACTCTGGAAACACCATATATTTT
V gene: TRBV12-3/TRBV12-4
D gene: .
J gene: TRBJ1-3
clone size: many

CDR3 protein: CASSDGGGRKGPGELFF
CDR3 DNA: TGTGCCAGCAGTGATGGAGGCGGGAGGAAGGGACCCGGGGAGCTGTTTTTT
V gene: TRBV25-1
D gene: TRBD2
J gene: TRBJ2-2
clone size: few

CDR3 protein: CASSYSLVLPSYEQYF
CDR3 DNA: TGTGCCAGCAGTTACTCCCTCGTGTTGCCCTCCTACGAGCAGTACTTC
V gene: TRBV6-2/TRBV6-3
D gene: .
J gene: TRBJ2-7
clone size: .

CDR3 protein: CASSVAGTAGELFF
CDR3 DNA: TGTGCCAGCAGCGTAGCTGGAACAGCCGGGGAGCTGTTTTTT
V gene: TRBV9
D gene: .
J gene: TRBJ2-2
clone size: .

CDR3 protein: CASSLSGGAVSYEQYF
CDR3 DNA: TGCGCCAGCAGCTTGTCGGGGGGCGCAGTCTCCTACGAGCAGTACTTC
V gene: TRBV5-1
D gene: .
J gene: TRBJ2-7
clone size: many

CDR3 protein: CASSQDRQLYSNQPQHF
CDR3 DNA: TGCGCCAGCAGCCAAGATAGGCAGCTTTATAGCAATCAGCCCCAGCATTTT
V gene: TRBV4-3
D gene: .
J gene: TRBJ1-5
clone size: .

CDR3 protein: CASSLTLTSNQPQHF
CDR3 DNA: TGTGCCAGCAGTCTCACTTTGACTAGCAATCAGCCCCAGCATTTT
V gene: TRBV28
D gene: .
J gene: TRBJ1-5
clone size: many

CDR3 protein: CASKRGAIDEQFF
CDR3 DNA: TGTGCCAGCAAACGGGGGGCCATTGATGAGCAGTTCTTC
V gene: TRBV2
D gene: .
J gene: TRBJ2-1
clone size: many

CDR3 protein: CASSLGGTAGTDTQYF
CDR3 DNA: TGCGCCAGCAGCCTTGGAGGGACAGCGGGCACAGATACGCAGTATTTT
V gene: TRBV5-1
D gene: .
J gene: TRBJ2-3
clone size: many

CDR3 protein: CSAIPGTSGGAGETQYF
CDR3 DNA: TGCAGTGCAATCCCCGGGACTAGCGGGGGGGCCGGTGAGACCCAGTACTTC
V gene: TRBV20-1
D gene: TRBD2
J gene: TRBJ2-5
clone size: few

CDR3 protein: CASRGGTPSEQYF
CDR3 DNA: TGTGCCAGCAGGGGAGGGACACCCTCCGAGCAGTACTTC
V gene: TRBV2
D gene: .
J gene: TRBJ2-7
clone size: many

CDR3 protein: CASRWGGVNTEAFF
CDR3 DNA: TGTGCCAGCAGATGGGGGGGGGTTAACACTGAAGCTTTCTTT
V gene: TRBV12-3/TRBV12-4
D gene: .
J gene: TRBJ1-1
clone size: many

CDR3 protein: CASRSRGIPSGANVLTF
CDR3 DNA: TGTGCCAGCAGGTCAAGGGGGATCCCTTCTGGGGCCAACGTCCTGACTTTC
V gene: TRBV12-3/TRBV12-4
D gene: .
J gene: TRBJ2-6
clone size: .

CDR3 protein: CASSQGGQGGNTIYF
CDR3 DNA: TGTGCCAGCAGCCAGGGGGGACAGGGAGGAAACACCATATATTTT
V gene: TRBV3-1
D gene: TRBD1
J gene: TRBJ1-3
clone size: .